The 20 T cell receptor beta chains below were found in one sample sequenced in a study of blood T cells in healthy people across ages. Together with a sample-barcoded 5' primer, a J-beta primer mix was included in a second PCR lasting roughly 6 to 12 cycles. TCRdb fed the 5' RACE reads into MiXCR, producing one record per CDR3 protein. This table has fewer than 2 million distinct CDR3 sequences, around 42% appearing once. Sequenced sample: blood. The receptors derive from a human donor in good health.

This clonotype was observed a handful of times. J is TRBJ2-5 and V is TRBV18; no clear D. Germline V lookup: CDR1 KGHSH, CDR2 LQKENI. The CDR3 has 13 residues. The V and J ends lost 3 bases and 2 bases respectively, with 7 bases between them. CDR3 sequence (DNA): TGTGCCAGCTCACCCCTACCACAAGAGACCCAGTACTTC. Translating gives CASSPLPQETQYF. Full variable domain (missing parts from reference TRBV18 and TRBJ2-5): NAGVMQNPRHLVRRRGQEARLRCSPMKGHSHVYWYRQLPEEGLKFMVYLQKENIIDESGMPKERFSAEFPKEGPSILRIQQVVRGDSAAYFCASSPLPQETQYFGPGTRLLVL.

This clonotype occurred a few times. This chain links TRBV29-1 with TRBJ2-3, with unresolved D. The CDR3 totals 12 residues. V lost 7 bases, J lost 5 bases, and 13 bases lay in between. From germline, CDR1 is SQVTM and CDR2 ANQGSEA. CDR3 residues: CSDKYSGDTQYF. The CDR3 bases are TGCAGCGACAAATATTCAGGAGATACGCAGTATTTT.

The chain joins TRBV3-1 to TRBJ2-1; 12 bases match TRBD2. With V trimmed by 1 base and J by 5 bases, 9 bases remained unmatched. Germline CDR1 reads LGHDT; CDR2 reads YNNKEL (reference sequence). CDR3 size: 18 residues. The CDR3 spells CASSQGALAGGIHNEQFF. The CDR3, as DNA: TGTGCCAGCAGCCAAGGGGCACTAGCGGGGGGTATACACAATGAGCAGTTCTTC.

This rearrangement joins TRBV5-6 to TRBJ2-4; 12 positions match TRBD2. CDR3 size: 20 residues. Looked up from germline, CDR1 is SGHDT and CDR2 is YYEEEE. Trimming cost V 0 bases and J 0 bases; bases outside gene matches: 10. CDR3 DNA: TGTGCCAGCAGCTTGGTGTCGACTAGCGGGGGTGCTATAGCCAAAAACATTCAGTACTTC. This gives the protein CASSLVSTSGGAIAKNIQYF.

The chain recombines TRBV28 with TRBJ2-3; possible D gene TRBD2, 6 bases. The V end was cut by 4 bases, the J end by 1 base, with 15 bases between. CDR1 and CDR2 (germline): MDHEN, SYDVKM. This CDR3 is 16 amino acids long. The CDR3 DNA follows: TGTGCCAGCAGTTCGCGCCTCCGGAGGGGCACAGATACGCAGTATTTT. Amino acid sequence: CASSSRLRRGTDTQYF.

The CDR3 here is CASRLDRSTDTQYF. CDR3 bases: TGCGCCAGCAGACTGGACAGAAGCACAGATACGCAGTATTTT. The chain recombines TRBV5-1 with TRBJ2-3; the D gene is possibly TRBD1 (6 bases). In germline, CDR1 is SGHRS, CDR2 YFSETQ. V gave up 5 bases and J gave up 0 bases, with 10 bases separating them. The CDR3 runs 14 residues.

This clonotype was recorded a few times. The chain carries TRBV7-2 and TRBJ2-5; the D is unclear. Per germline, CDR1 SGHTA and CDR2 FQGNSA. The V end lost 4 bases, the J end lost 6 bases, and 6 bases lay between the germline ends. CDR3 length: 11 amino acids. The CDR3 DNA reads as TGTGCCAGCAGCTCGAGACAGACCCAGTACTTC. Translated, it gives CASSSRQTQYF.

Of note for this clonotype: Its ends do not fully match the called genes, so a read error is possible. In nucleotides, the CDR3 is TGTGTCATCAGTGCCGAAATGACAGCTCAGCAGTACTTC. Translated, it gives CVISAEMTAQQYF. The chain uses TRBV10-3 and TRBJ2-4, with D maybe TRBD1 (5 bases). Germline loops: CDR1 ENHRY, CDR2 SYGVKD. The CDR3 length is 13 residues.

This chain links TRBV28 with TRBJ1-2; 7 bases align to TRBD1. The CDR3 is 14 amino acids. The V and J ends lost 2 bases and 2 bases, in that order; junction bases with no gene match: 2. Germline assignment: CDR1 MDHEN and CDR2 SYDVKM. This chain's CDR3 is CASSLRGRNYGYTF. The CDR3 nucleotides are TGTGCCAGCAGTTTAAGGGGGCGCAACTATGGCTACACCTTC.

The CDR3 reads CASSLALIAGEYNEQFF. The CDR3 region has the DNA TGTGCCAGCAGCTTAGCGTTGATAGCGGGGGAATACAATGAGCAGTTCTTC. The V gene is TRBV7-8, the J gene TRBJ2-1, with 9 bases aligning to TRBD2. The CDR3 is 17 amino acids. Per the germline V gene, CDR1 is SGHVS and CDR2 is FQNEAQ. Trimming cost V 0 bases and J 4 bases; bases outside gene matches: 7.

The table lists this clonotype with a few counts. The J gene is TRBJ1-2, the V gene TRBV27, with 7 bases lining up with TRBD1. CDR3 length equals 15 residues. Germline CDR1 and CDR2: MNHEY and SMNVEV (reference sequence). J was trimmed by 4 bases and V by 5 bases; bases with no gene match: 10. DNA for the CDR3: TGTGCCAGCAGTACCGGGACAGAGCCACCCTATGGCTACACCTTC. It yields the protein CASSTGTEPPYGYTF.

This clonotype has ten or more counts. V gene TRBV29-1 combines with J gene TRBJ2-7; 9 positions agree with TRBD1. V was pared by 3 bases and J by 2 bases, with 5 bases of the junction left unmatched. Germline CDR1 is SQVTM and CDR2 is ANQGSEA. The CDR3 extends over 14 amino acids. Written as DNA, the CDR3 is TGCAGCGTTGATTCCGGGACAGGGACCTACGAGCAGTACTTC. Amino acid sequence: CSVDSGTGTYEQYF.

The chain uses TRBV5-1 and TRBJ2-3; a weak D match, TRBD2 (5 bases). Trimming stripped 4 bases from V and 2 bases from J, with 17 bases between. The CDR3 is made up of 16 amino acids. Germline assignment: CDR1 SGHRS and CDR2 YFSETQ. CDR3 bases: TGCGCCAGCAGCAAGGACTCACGCATAATCACAGATACGCAGTATTTT. Its protein product is CASSKDSRIITDTQYF.

This chain uses TRBV24-1 with TRBJ2-7; tentative D call: TRBD2 (5 bases). Germline V lookup: CDR1 KGHDR, CDR2 SFDVKD. The CDR3 extends over 13 amino acids. Trimming took off 9 bases at V and 2 bases at J, with 13 bases between the two ends. The CDR3 loop is CATGDGMTYEQYF. The CDR3 DNA follows: TGTGCCACCGGAGACGGGATGACCTACGAGCAGTACTTC.

This clonotype was observed many times. The genes are TRBV10-3 and TRBJ2-7, with TRBD2 matching over 10 bases. V dropped 10 bases and J dropped 3; count of bases not matched to a gene: 6. The germline V gene has CDR1 ENHRY and CDR2 SYGVKD. CDR3 size: 13 residues. CDR3 in amino acids: CATGLAEHYEQYF. The CDR3 DNA sequence: TGTGCCACCGGACTAGCGGAACACTACGAGCAGTACTTC.

This chain joins TRBV9 and TRBJ2-1; 15 bases are a match to TRBD2. This CDR3 comprises 20 residues. The ends lost 0 bases at V and 1 base at J; junction bases unmatched: 8. Germline V gene sequence: CDR1 SGDLS, CDR2 YYNGEE. The CDR3 spells CASSVGVGTSGGLSYNEQFF. The DNA of the CDR3 is TGTGCCAGCAGCGTAGGAGTCGGGACTAGCGGGGGGCTATCCTACAATGAGCAGTTCTTC.

This rearrangement joins TRBV4-1 to TRBJ1-5; no clear D. This CDR3 has 14 amino acids. The V gene lost 7 bases and the J gene lost 4 bases, with 14 bases spanning the gap. CDR1 and CDR2 (germline): MGHRA, YSYEKL. This chain's CDR3 is CASKERVGNQPQHF. Here the CDR3 DNA reads TGCGCCAGCAAGGAAAGGGTAGGGAATCAGCCCCAGCATTTT.

The sample holds one count of this clonotype. This chain uses TRBV5-1 with TRBJ1-2; no reliable D call. Deletions cut 0 bases from V and 3 bases from J, with 9 bases between. Germline V gives CDR1 SGHRS, CDR2 YFSETQ. The CDR3 contains 14 residues. DNA of the CDR3: TGCGCCAGCAGCTTGGTAGCGCAGTACTATGGCTACACCTTC. This gives the protein CASSLVAQYYGYTF. The full variable domain, its missing parts supplied by reference TRBV5-1 and TRBJ1-2, is KAGVTQTPRYLIKTRGQQVTLSCSPISGHRSVSWYQQTPGQGLQFLFEYFSETQRNKGNFPGRFSGRQFSNSRSEMNVSTLELGDSALYLCASSLVAQYYGYTFGSGTRLTVV.

This clonotype has only a few counts. V is TRBV5-6 and J is TRBJ2-1, with 11 bases matching TRBD2. CDR1 is SGHDT, CDR2 YYEEEE, per germline. This CDR3 spans 16 amino acids. V lost 3 bases and J lost 4; bases outside the gene matches: 6. Here the CDR3 reads CASSSASGGWYNEQFF. CDR3 DNA sequence: TGTGCCAGCAGCTCGGCTAGCGGGGGGTGGTACAATGAGCAGTTCTTC.

The chain combines TRBV3-1 with TRBJ1-1; TRBD1 might be the D (6 bases). The CDR3 spans 15 residues. Germline V gene lookup returns CDR1 LGHDT and CDR2 YNNKEL (reference sequence). V lost 2 bases, J lost 1 base, and 11 bases lay in between. The DNA for the CDR3 is TGTGCCAGCAGCCAACCCGGGACACAGAACACTGAAGCTTTCTTT. It is translated as CASSQPGTQNTEAFF.